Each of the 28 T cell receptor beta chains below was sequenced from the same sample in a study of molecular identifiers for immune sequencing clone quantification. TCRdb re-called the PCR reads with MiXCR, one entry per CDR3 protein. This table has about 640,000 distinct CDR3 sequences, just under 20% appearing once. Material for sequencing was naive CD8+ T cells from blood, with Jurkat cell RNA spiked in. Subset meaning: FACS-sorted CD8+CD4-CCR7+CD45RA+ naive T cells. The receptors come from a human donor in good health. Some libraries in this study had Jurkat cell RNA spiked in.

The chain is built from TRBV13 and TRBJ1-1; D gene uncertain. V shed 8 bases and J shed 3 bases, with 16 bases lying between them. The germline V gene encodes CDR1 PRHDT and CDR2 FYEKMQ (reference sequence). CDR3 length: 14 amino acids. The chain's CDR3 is CASRQLWRDTEAFF. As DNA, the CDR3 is TGTGCCAGCCGCCAACTGTGGAGGGACACTGAAGCTTTCTTT. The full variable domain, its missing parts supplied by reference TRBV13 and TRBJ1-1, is AAGVIQSPRHLIKEKRETATLKCYPIPRHDTVYWYQQGPGQDPQFLISFYEKMQSDKGSIPDRFSAQQFSDYHSELNMSSLELGDSALYFCASRQLWRDTEAFFGQGTRLTVV.

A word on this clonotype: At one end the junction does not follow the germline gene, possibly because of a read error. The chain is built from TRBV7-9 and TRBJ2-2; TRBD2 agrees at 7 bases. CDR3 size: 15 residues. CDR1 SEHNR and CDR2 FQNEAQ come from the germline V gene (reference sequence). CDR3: CASCPSGVNTRELFF. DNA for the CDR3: TGTGCCAGCTGCCCTAGCGGAGTGAACACCAGGGAGCTGTTTTTT.

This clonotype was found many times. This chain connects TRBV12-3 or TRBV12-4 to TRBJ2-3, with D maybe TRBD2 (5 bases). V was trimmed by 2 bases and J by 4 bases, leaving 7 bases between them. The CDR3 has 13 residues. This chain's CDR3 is CASSLIGADTQYF. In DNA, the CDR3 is TGTGCCAGCAGTTTAATCGGGGCAGATACGCAGTATTTT.

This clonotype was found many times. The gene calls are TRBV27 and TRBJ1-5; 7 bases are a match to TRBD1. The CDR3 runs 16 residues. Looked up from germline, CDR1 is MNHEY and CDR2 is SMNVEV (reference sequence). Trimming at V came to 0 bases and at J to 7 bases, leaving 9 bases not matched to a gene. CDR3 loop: CASSLSSQGHGQPQHF. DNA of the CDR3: TGTGCCAGCAGTTTATCGTCACAGGGGCATGGGCAGCCCCAGCATTTT.

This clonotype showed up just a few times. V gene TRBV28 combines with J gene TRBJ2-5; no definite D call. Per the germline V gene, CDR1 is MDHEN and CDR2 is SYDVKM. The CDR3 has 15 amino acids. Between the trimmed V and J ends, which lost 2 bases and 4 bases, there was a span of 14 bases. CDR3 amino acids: CASSLEARRPETQYF. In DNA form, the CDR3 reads TGTGCCAGCAGTTTAGAGGCACGGAGACCAGAGACCCAGTACTTC.

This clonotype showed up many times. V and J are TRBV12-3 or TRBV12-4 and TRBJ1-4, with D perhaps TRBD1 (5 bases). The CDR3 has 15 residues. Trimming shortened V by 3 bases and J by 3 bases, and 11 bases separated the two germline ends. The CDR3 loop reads CASSFTGDANEKLFF. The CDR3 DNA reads TGTGCCAGCAGTTTTACAGGAGATGCTAATGAAAAACTGTTTTTT.

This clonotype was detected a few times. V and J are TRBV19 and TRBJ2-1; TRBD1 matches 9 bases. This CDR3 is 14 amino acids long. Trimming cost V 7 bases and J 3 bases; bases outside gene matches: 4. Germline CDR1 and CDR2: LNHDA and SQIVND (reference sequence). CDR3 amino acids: CASTPTGGYNEQFF. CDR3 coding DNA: TGTGCCAGTACCCCGACAGGGGGCTACAATGAGCAGTTCTTC.

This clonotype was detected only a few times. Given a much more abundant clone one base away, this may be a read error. CDR3 loop: CASSFRDYEQFF. The DNA of the CDR3 is TGTGCCAGCAGTTTCAGGGACTACGAGCAGTTCTTC. The chain recombines TRBV28 with TRBJ2-7; 7 bases are shared with TRBD2. The DNA end is a closer match to TRBJ2-1, so the J assignment may be wrong. CDR3 length equals 12 residues. Germline lookup yields CDR1 MDHEN and CDR2 SYDVKM.

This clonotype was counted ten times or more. The CDR3 sequence: CASSFDGGRGTDTQYF. CDR3 in DNA: TGTGCCAGCAGCTTTGACGGAGGGCGCGGCACAGATACGCAGTATTTT. The chain has TRBV7-9 and TRBJ2-3; D is possibly TRBD2 (6 bases). The V gene's germline CDR1 is SEHNR and CDR2 FQNEAQ (reference sequence). Trimming took off 3 bases at V and 1 base at J, with 14 bases between the two ends. The CDR3 totals 16 residues.

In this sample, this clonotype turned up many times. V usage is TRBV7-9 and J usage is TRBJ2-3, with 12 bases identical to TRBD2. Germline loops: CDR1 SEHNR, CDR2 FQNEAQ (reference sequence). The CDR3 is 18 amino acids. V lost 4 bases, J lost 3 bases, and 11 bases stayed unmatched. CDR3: CASSSPEVTSGGTDTQYF. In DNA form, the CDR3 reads TGTGCCAGCAGCTCACCAGAGGTGACTAGCGGGGGTACAGATACGCAGTATTTT. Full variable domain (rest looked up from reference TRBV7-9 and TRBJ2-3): DTGVSQNPRHKITKRGQNVTFRCDPISEHNRLYWYRQTLGQGPEFLTYFQNEAQLEKSRLLSDRFSAERPKGSFSTLEIQRTEQGDSAMYLCASSSPEVTSGGTDTQYFGPGTRLTVL.

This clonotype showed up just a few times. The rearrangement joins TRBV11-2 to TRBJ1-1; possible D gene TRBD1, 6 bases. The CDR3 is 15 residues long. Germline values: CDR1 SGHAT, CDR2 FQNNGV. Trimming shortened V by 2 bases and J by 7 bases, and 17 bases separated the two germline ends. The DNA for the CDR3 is TGTGCCAGCAGCTTACTGAGTGGCAGGGGCGGTGAAGCTTTCTTT. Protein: CASSLLSGRGGEAFF.

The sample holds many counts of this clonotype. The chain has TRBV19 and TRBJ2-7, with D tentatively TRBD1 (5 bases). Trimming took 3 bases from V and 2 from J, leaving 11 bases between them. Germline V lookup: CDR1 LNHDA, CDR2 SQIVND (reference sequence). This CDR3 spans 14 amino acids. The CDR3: CASSMRTKTYEQYF. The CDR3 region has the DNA TGTGCCAGTAGTATGAGGACAAAGACCTACGAGCAGTACTTC.

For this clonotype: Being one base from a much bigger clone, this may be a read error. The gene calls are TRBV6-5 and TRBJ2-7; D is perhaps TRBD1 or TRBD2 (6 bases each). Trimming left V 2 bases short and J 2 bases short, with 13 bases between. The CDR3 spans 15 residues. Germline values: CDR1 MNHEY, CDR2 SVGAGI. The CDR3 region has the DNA TGTGCCAGCAGTTACGACCCGGGGGCTACCTACGAGCAGTACTTC. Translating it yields CASSYDPGATYEQYF.

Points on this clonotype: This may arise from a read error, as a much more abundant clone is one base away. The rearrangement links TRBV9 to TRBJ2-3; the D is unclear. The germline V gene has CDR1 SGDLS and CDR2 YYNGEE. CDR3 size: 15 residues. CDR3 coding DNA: TGTGCCAGCAGCGTAGGGACCATGAGCACAGATACGCGGTATTTT. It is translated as CASSVGTMSTDTRYF.

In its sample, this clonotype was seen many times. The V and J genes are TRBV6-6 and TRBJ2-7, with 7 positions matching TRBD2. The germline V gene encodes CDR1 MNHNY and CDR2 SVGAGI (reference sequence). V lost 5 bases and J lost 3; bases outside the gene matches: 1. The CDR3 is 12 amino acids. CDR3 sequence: CASSGGDYEQYF. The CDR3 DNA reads TGTGCCAGCAGTGGGGGGGACTACGAGCAGTACTTC.

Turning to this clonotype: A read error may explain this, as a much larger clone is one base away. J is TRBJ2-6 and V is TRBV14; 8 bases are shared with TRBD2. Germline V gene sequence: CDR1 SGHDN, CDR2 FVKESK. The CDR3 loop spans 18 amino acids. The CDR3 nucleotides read TGTGCCAGCAGCCCCGGGGGGGCACTTACCTCTGGGGCCAGCGTCCTGACTTTC. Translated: CASSPGGALTSGASVLTF.

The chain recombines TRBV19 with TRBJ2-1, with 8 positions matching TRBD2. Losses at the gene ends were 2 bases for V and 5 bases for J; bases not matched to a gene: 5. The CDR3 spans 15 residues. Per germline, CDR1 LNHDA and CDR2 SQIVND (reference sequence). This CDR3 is CASSIFSGADNEQFF. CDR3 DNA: TGTGCCAGTAGTATATTTAGCGGGGCCGACAATGAGCAGTTCTTC.

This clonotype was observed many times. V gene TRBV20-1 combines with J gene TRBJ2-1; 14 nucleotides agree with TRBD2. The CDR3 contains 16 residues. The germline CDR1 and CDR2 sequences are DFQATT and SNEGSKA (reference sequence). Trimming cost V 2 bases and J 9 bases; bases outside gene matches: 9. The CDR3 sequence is CSARPIGLAGGGEQFF. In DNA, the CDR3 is TGCAGTGCTAGACCAATCGGACTAGCGGGAGGAGGTGAGCAGTTCTTC.

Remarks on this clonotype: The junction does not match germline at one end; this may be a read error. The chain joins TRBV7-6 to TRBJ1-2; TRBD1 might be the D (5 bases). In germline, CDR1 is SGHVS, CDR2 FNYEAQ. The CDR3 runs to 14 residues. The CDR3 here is CAGSLVPGIYGYTF. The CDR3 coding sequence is TGTGCCGGCAGCTTAGTCCCAGGGATCTATGGCTACACCTTC.

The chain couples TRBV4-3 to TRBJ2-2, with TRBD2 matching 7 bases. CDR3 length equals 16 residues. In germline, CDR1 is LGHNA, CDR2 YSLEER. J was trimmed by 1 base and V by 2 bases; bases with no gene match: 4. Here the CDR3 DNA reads TGCGCCAGCAGCCAATCCCTAGCGGAGAACACCGGGGAGCTGTTTTTT. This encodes CASSQSLAENTGELFF.

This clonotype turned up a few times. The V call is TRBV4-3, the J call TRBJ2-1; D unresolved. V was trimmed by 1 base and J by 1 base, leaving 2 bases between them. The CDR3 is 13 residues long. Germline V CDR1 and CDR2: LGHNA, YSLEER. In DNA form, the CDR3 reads TGCGCCAGCAGCCAAGCTTCCTACAATGAGCAGTTCTTC. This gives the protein CASSQASYNEQFF.

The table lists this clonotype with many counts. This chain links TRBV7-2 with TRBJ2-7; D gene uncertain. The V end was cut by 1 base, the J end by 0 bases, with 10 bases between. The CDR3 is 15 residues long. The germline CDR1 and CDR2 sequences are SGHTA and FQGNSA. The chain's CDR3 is CASSLDLGPSYEQYF. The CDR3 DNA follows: TGTGCCAGCAGCTTAGATCTCGGCCCCTCCTACGAGCAGTACTTC. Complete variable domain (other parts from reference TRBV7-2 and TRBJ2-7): GAGVSQSPSNKVTEKGKDVELRCDPISGHTALYWYRQSLGQGLEFLIYFQGNSAPDKSGLPSDRFSAERTGGSVSTLTIQRTQQEDSAVYLCASSLDLGPSYEQYFGPGTRLTVT.

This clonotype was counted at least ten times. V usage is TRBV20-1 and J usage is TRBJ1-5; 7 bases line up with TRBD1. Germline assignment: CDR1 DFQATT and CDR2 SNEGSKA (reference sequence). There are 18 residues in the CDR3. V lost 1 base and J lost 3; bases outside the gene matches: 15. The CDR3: CSARAQGVYRSVNQPQHF. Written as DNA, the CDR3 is TGCAGTGCTAGAGCCCAGGGGGTGTATCGGTCTGTCAATCAGCCCCAGCATTTT.

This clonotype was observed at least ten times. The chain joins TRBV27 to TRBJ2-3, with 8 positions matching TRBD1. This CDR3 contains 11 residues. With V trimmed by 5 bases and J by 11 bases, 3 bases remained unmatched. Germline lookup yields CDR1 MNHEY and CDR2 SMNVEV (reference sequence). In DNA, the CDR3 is TGTGCCAGCAGTCATGGGACAGGGCAGTATTTT. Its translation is CASSHGTGQYF.

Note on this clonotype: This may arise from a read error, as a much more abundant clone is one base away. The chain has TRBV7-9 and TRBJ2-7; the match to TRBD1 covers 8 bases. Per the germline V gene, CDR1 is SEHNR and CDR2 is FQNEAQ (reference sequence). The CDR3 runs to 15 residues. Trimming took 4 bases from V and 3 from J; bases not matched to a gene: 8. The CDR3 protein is CASSSLTGGNYEQYF. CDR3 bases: TGTGCCAGCAGCTCACTCACAGGGGGTAACTACGAGCAGTACTTC.

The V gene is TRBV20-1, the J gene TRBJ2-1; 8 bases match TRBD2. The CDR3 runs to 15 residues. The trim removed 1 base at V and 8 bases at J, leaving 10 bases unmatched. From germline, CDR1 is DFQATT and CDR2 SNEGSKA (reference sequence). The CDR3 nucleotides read TGCAGTGCTAGAGTAGGGGGACTAGATCTAGATGAGCAGTTCTTC. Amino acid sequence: CSARVGGLDLDEQFF.

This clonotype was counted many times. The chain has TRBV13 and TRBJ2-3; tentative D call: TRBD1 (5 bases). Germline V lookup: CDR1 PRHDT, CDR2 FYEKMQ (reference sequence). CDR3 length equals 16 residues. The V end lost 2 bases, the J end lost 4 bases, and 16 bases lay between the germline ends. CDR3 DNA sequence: TGTGCCAGCAGCTTAAGCGCCCAAGACAGTGCAGATACGCAGTATTTT. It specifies CASSLSAQDSADTQYF.

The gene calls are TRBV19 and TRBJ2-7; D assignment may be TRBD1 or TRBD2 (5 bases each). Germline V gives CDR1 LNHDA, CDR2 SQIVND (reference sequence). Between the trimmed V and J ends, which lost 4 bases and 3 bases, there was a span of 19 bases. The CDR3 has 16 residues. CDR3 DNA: TGTGCCAGTAGTAGTTTGACGGGACCACCCAACTACGAGCAGTACTTC. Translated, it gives CASSSLTGPPNYEQYF.